This T cell receptor (beta chain) was sequenced in a study of cytomegalovirus exposure and HLA in healthy donors. The CDR3 runs 15 residues. Trimming took 0 bases from V and 5 from J; bases not matched to a gene: 5. CDR1 and CDR2 from the germline V gene are SGHRS and YFSETQ. Vbeta (60) and Jbeta (13) primers were used in the PCR. TCRdb's table, derived via immunoSEQ multiplex PCR, lists solely in-frame clones and lacks some. The sample has about 76,000 clones; under 80% are singletons. The material sequenced was PBMCs. The chain employs TRBV5-1 and TRBJ1-5, with 7 bases fitting TRBD1. This clonotype was obtained from a man in his 60s in good health and CMV-seropositive. CDR3 residues: CASSLGTGNYQPQHF. The CDR3 DNA reads as TGCGCCAGCAGCTTGGGGACAGGTAACTATCAGCCCCAGCATTTT.